Listed below are T cell receptor beta chains from one sample, sequenced in a study of beta chain features in type 1 diabetes. The assay was immunoSEQ multiplex PCR, and TCRdb's table has in-frame clones only and misses some. The table includes roughly 300,000 clones, approximately 8% detected once. Sample: central memory CD4+ T cells from blood. These receptors all come from a woman in her late teens or twenties in good health. Each CDR3 is given with its conserved first and last residue. The D gene is left open where the match is weak. Clone size is shown for a subset of rows, as once, few, many or a class of expanded clone.

J,size,D,length,V,CDR3,DNA
TRBJ1-2,NA,TRBD1,12,TRBV7-8,CASSPARGRYTF,TGTGCCAGCAGCCCCGCCAGGGGGAGGTACACCTTC
TRBJ2-2,NA,NA,13,TRBV29-1,CSVRASRAGELFF,TGCAGCGTTCGGGCCTCGCGTGCCGGGGAGCTGTTTTTT
TRBJ2-6,few,TRBD1,18,TRBV7-2,CASSQTGQGSSGANVLTF,TGTGCCAGCAGCCAGACGGGACAGGGGAGCTCTGGGGCCAACGTCCTGACTTTC
TRBJ2-2,few,TRBD2,16,TRBV4-2,CASSTTGLGLTGELFF,TGTGCCAGCAGCACCACCGGACTAGGCCTCACCGGGGAGCTGTTTTTT
TRBJ1-2,many,TRBD1,13,TRBV7-9,CASSLENRGGYTF,TGTGCCAGCAGCTTAGAAAACAGGGGTGGCTACACCTTC
TRBJ2-2,many,NA,13,TRBV18,CASSTGATGELFF,TGTGCCAGCTCGACAGGAGCGACCGGGGAGCTGTTTTTT
TRBJ1-3,NA,TRBD1,16,TRBV10-3,CAIKPGTGETGNTIYF,TGTGCCATCAAGCCCGGGACAGGAGAAACTGGAAACACCATATATTTT
TRBJ2-5,few,NA,17,TRBV27,CASATQAGGSFLETQYF,NA
TRBJ1-1,NA,NA,14,TRBV5-1,CASSLGLMNTEAFF,TGCGCCAGCAGCTTGGGGCTAATGAACACTGAAGCTTTCTTT
TRBJ2-5,NA,NA,12,TRBV9,CASSVRGETQYF,TGTGCCAGCAGCGTAAGAGGGGAGACCCAGTACTTC
TRBJ2-7,NA,NA,13,TRBV25-1,CASSEFSSYEQYF,TGTGCCAGCAGTGAGTTTAGCTCCTACGAGCAGTACTTC
TRBJ2-7,NA,TRBD1,14,TRBV10-3,CAISQTGGSYEQYF,TGTGCCATCAGCCAGACAGGGGGCTCCTACGAGCAGTACTTC
TRBJ2-1,few,NA,14,TRBV27,CASSSLQGVGEQFF,TGTGCCAGCAGTTCGCTACAGGGAGTTGGTGAGCAGTTCTTC
TRBJ1-1,NA,NA,13,TRBV19,CASKLSGTTEAFF,TGTGCCAGTAAGCTTTCAGGGACCACTGAAGCTTTCTTT
TRBJ1-1,NA,NA,15,TRBV7-2,CASSLVPVGRTEAFF,TGTGCCAGCAGCTTAGTCCCAGTTGGGAGGACTGAAGCTTTCTTT
TRBJ2-7,NA,NA,13,TRBV28,CASSLLARYEQYF,TGTGCCAGCAGTTTACTAGCCAGATACGAGCAGTACTTC
TRBJ2-1,few,NA,14,TRBV6-6,CASSFAGSYNEQFF,TGTGCCAGCAGTTTTGCGGGTTCCTACAATGAGCAGTTCTTC
TRBJ2-2,few,NA,14,TRBV9,CASSVHLSAGELFF,TGTGCCAGCAGCGTACACTTATCCGCCGGGGAGCTGTTTTTT